This TCR beta chain was recorded in a study of Graves' ophthalmopathy and Graves' hyperthyroidism. The TCR beta CDR3 regions underwent amplification from RNA transcripts. An opening RT-PCR round employed HTBI primers and preceded a second-round multiplex PCR. TCRdb independently ran MiXCR on the multiplex PCR reads; one entry per CDR3 protein. Counted here are 500,000 to 700,000 distinct CDR3 sequences, about a fifth occurring once; the ten biggest clones make up more than 5.5%. The study's findings and limits: Thyroid clonotypes that were expanded above 0.001 frequency mostly also appeared in blood.

This clonotype appeared many times. Its antigen is unidentified. Aged 18 to 65, hyperthyroidism patients had been newly diagnosed, with under 2 months' duration. The germline V gene has CDR1 MNHNS and CDR2 SASEGT. The length of the CDR3 is 15 residues. V gave up 8 bases and J gave up 4 bases; unmatched junction bases: 11. The receptor's source is a woman younger than 30 with stable Graves' hyperthyroidism. Some clones in this sample may be carry-over from other donors' samples. The sequenced sample consisted of peripheral blood. The J gene is TRBJ1-3, the V gene TRBV6-1; the match to TRBD1 covers 7 bases. CDR3 coding DNA: TGTGCCAGCGCGACCGCCAGGGGGACAGGAAACACCATATATTTT. Translated: CASATARGTGNTIYF.